The rows below give T cell receptor beta chains drawn from one sample of a study of T cells after posttransplantation cyclophosphamide. TCRdb's table, derived via immunoSEQ multiplex PCR, lists solely in-frame clones and lacks some. The sample lists roughly 8,700 clones, roughly 90% occurring once. The sequences come from CD4+ T cells sorted from blood, collected roughly 190 weeks after allogeneic stem cell transplant with posttransplant cyclophosphamide. These receptors were taken from a female patient between 50 and 60 years old who received an allogeneic stem cell transplant from a related donor, was CMV-positive, and had no GVHD. Part of the T cells may come from the graft donor. The CDR3 runs from the conserved cysteine through the conserved F or W. The D gene is left open where the match is weak. Expanded clones are given a class, and other clones once, few, many or no size at all.

clone_size,j_call,v_call,d_call,cdr3_aa,cdr3_nt
NA,TRBJ2-2,TRBV5-1,NA,CASSFLSPENTGELFF,TGCGCCAGCAGCTTTTTGTCGCCAGAAAACACCGGGGAGCTGTTTTTT
NA,TRBJ2-1,TRBV5-1,TRBD2,CASSLRVTSGTDAYNEQFF,TGCGCCAGCAGCTTGCGTGTGACTAGCGGGACTGACGCCTACAATGAGCAGTTCTTC
NA,TRBJ2-1,TRBV4-2,TRBD1,CASSRGTGTEYNEQLF,TGTGCCAGCAGCCGCGGAACCGGGACAGAGTACAATGAGCAGCTCTTC
NA,TRBJ2-3,TRBV19,NA,CASGPGGTDTQYF,TGTGCCAGCGGACCCGGGGGCACAGATACGCAGTATTTT
NA,TRBJ2-2,TRBV4-2,TRBD2,CASSSARLATGELFF,TGTGCCAGCAGCTCCGCCCGACTAGCTACCGGGGAGCTGTTTTTT
NA,TRBJ1-1,TRBV15,NA,CATSREGRGTEAFF,TGTGCCACCAGCAGAGAAGGGAGAGGGACTGAAGCTTTCTTT
NA,TRBJ1-1,TRBV11-2,NA,CASSPQRGLSEAFF,TGTGCCAGCAGCCCACAAAGGGGCCTATCTGAAGCTTTCTTT
NA,TRBJ2-1,TRBV15,TRBD1,CATSRSPGQGGDEQFF,TGTGCCACCAGCAGATCCCCGGGACAGGGAGGGGATGAGCAGTTCTTC
NA,TRBJ2-3,TRBV28,TRBD2,CASSLDLAGLDTQYF,TGTGCCAGCAGTTTAGATCTAGCGGGATTAGATACGCAGTATTTT
NA,TRBJ2-7,TRBV28,TRBD2,CASSEETSGIEQYF,TGTGCCAGCAGTGAAGAGACTAGCGGGATCGAGCAGTACTTC
once,TRBJ1-1,TRBV6-5,NA,CASSYSRGNTEAFF,TGTGCCAGCAGTTACTCTCGGGGGAACACTGAAGCTTTCTTT
NA,TRBJ2-1,TRBV5-1,NA,CASSLALTGTYEQFF,TGCGCCAGCAGCTTAGCCCTGACAGGTACCTATGAGCAGTTCTTC
NA,TRBJ2-3,TRBV7-2,NA,CASSLDSDSSTDTQYF,TGTGCCAGCAGCTTAGATTCGGACTCTAGCACAGATACGCAGTATTTT
NA,TRBJ2-1,TRBV27,NA,CASSPGWRGSYNEQFF,TGTGCCAGCAGTCCCGGATGGCGGGGCTCCTACAATGAGCAGTTCTTC
NA,TRBJ2-1,TRBV7-2,TRBD1,CASSPGTGTYNEQFF,TGTGCCAGCAGCCCCGGGACAGGGACCTACAATGAGCAGTTCTTC
NA,TRBJ2-2,TRBV2,NA,CASSGVAETTGELFF,TGTGCCAGCAGTGGGGTGGCGGAGACCACCGGGGAGCTGTTTTTT
few,TRBJ1-4,TRBV18,TRBD1,CASSKDRDHEKLFF,TGTGCCAGCTCCAAGGACAGGGACCATGAAAAACTGTTTTTT
NA,TRBJ2-7,TRBV27,TRBD1,CASSYSTGFLYEQYF,TGTGCCAGCAGTTATTCGACAGGGTTCCTATACGAGCAGTACTTC
NA,TRBJ1-4,TRBV27,NA,CASSLQGPNEKLFF,TGTGCCAGCAGTTTACAGGGGCCTAATGAAAAACTGTTTTTT
NA,TRBJ2-1,TRBV28,TRBD2,CASSPEGKTSGRSSYNEQFF,TGTGCCAGCAGCCCGGAAGGGAAGACTAGCGGGAGGAGCTCCTACAATGAGCAGTTCTTC
NA,TRBJ2-2,TRBV29-1,TRBD2,CSVVGPLAGRFTGELFF,TGCAGCGTTGTGGGGCCACTAGCGGGAAGGTTCACCGGGGAGCTGTTTTTT
NA,TRBJ2-5,TRBV9,TRBD2,CASSVFGLAGGLWPETQYF,TGTGCCAGCAGCGTCTTCGGCCTAGCGGGAGGGTTGTGGCCAGAGACCCAGTACTTC
NA,TRBJ1-2,TRBV19,NA,CASSIASGAGYGYTF,TGTGCCAGTAGTATAGCGAGCGGCGCGGGCTATGGCTACACCTTC
NA,TRBJ1-1,TRBV7-2,TRBD1,CASRPGTANTEAFF,TGTGCCAGCAGACCCGGGACAGCGAACACTGAAGCTTTCTTT
NA,TRBJ2-2,TRBV7-6,TRBD1,CASSLDRAGELFF,TGTGCCAGCAGCTTGGACAGGGCGGGGGAGCTGTTTTTT
NA,TRBJ2-3,TRBV30,TRBD2,CAAPSPSGSTDTQYF,TGTGCCGCCCCCTCCCCTAGCGGGAGCACAGATACGCAGTATTTT